These 24 T cell receptor beta chains originate from one sample sequenced in a study of T cell responses to AZD1222 COVID-19 vaccine. Assay used: immunoSEQ multiplex PCR; TCRdb lists only in-frame clones, some missing. The sample contains about 150,000 clones, about nine tenths of which appear only once. The specimen was peripheral blood, collected on day 0 of AZD1222 vaccination. The receptors shown here come from an adult in good health.

V gene TRBV6-5 combines with J gene TRBJ2-5; D unclear. The CDR3 has 11 amino acids. The V gene lost 6 bases and the J gene lost 7 bases, with 9 bases spanning the gap. CDR1 is MNHEY and CDR2 is SVGAGI in the germline V gene. The CDR3 DNA follows: TGTGCCAGCAGCCACTTGGGGACCCAGTACTTC. This codes for CASSHLGTQYF.

The chain couples TRBV5-6 to TRBJ1-2, with 8 nucleotides matching TRBD1. The CDR3 runs 14 residues. Unmatched junction bases numbered 9, after V lost 7 bases and J lost 4 bases. CDR1 is SGHDT, CDR2 YYEEEE, per germline. CDR3 DNA: TGTGCCAGCCTCGACAGGGGCTACGCCTATGGCTACACCTTC. This gives the protein CASLDRGYAYGYTF.

This chain connects TRBV15 to TRBJ2-7; 7 bases map to TRBD1. This CDR3 is 15 amino acids long. CDR1 and CDR2 from the germline V gene are LNHNV and YYDKDF (reference sequence). J was trimmed by 0 bases and V by 3 bases; bases with no gene match: 5. The CDR3 spells CATSRDRLSSYEQYF. As DNA, the CDR3 is TGTGCCACCAGCAGGGACAGGTTGAGCTCCTACGAGCAGTACTTC.

V is TRBV28 and J is TRBJ1-2; unclear D gene. V was shortened by 1 base and J by 0 bases, with 9 bases between the two germline ends. Germline V gives CDR1 MDHEN, CDR2 SYDVKM. The CDR3 consists of 15 residues. The CDR3, as DNA: TGTGCCAGCAGTTTATTAGAGGGTACTAACTATGGCTACACCTTC. Translation: CASSLLEGTNYGYTF.

This chain uses TRBV7-9 with TRBJ1-4, with 7 positions matching TRBD1. Germline CDR1 SEHNR, CDR2 FQNEAQ (reference sequence). V lost 1 base, J lost 5 bases, and 7 bases stayed unmatched. The CDR3 length is 16 residues. CDR3 protein: CASSLESVGGNEKLFF. Here the CDR3 DNA reads TGTGCCAGCAGCTTAGAATCAGTAGGGGGCAATGAAAAACTGTTTTTT.

The gene calls are TRBV18 and TRBJ2-6; possible D gene TRBD1, 5 bases. Germline lookup yields CDR1 KGHSH and CDR2 LQKENI. The CDR3 is 15 residues long. The V end was cut by 4 bases, the J end by 4 bases, with 11 bases between. CDR3 loop: CASSLRQTGANVLTF. The CDR3 DNA follows: TGTGCCAGCTCACTGAGACAGACAGGGGCCAACGTCCTGACTTTC.

This clone was detected only once. Here the CDR3 reads CASSLSGAGEKLFF. The CDR3 nucleotides are TGTGCCAGCAGCCTATCAGGGGCCGGTGAAAAACTGTTTTTT. The chain combines TRBV3-1 (or the pseudogene TRBV3-2) with TRBJ1-4, with D tentatively TRBD1 (6 bases). The germline gives CDR1 LGHDT, CDR2 YNNKEL (reference sequence). V was trimmed by 4 bases and J by 7 bases, leaving 13 bases between them. The CDR3 is 14 amino acids.

The rearrangement links TRBV5-4 to TRBJ2-3; D is unclear. The CDR3 loop spans 11 amino acids. CDR1 and CDR2 from the germline V gene are SGHNT and YYREEE (reference sequence). V gave up 4 bases and J gave up 2 bases, with 2 bases separating them. CDR3 in amino acids: CASSNTDTQYF. The CDR3 region has the DNA TGTGCCAGCAGCAACACAGATACGCAGTATTTT.

This chain uses TRBV5-1 with TRBJ2-7; weak D call: TRBD1 (5 bases). This CDR3 is built from 16 residues. Per germline, CDR1 SGHRS and CDR2 YFSETQ. The ends were cut back, 0 bases at V and 1 base at J, with 14 bases in the middle. The CDR3 spells CASSLDSRVWSYEQYF. CDR3 in DNA: TGCGCCAGCAGCTTGGATAGCAGGGTATGGTCCTACGAGCAGTACTTC.

V and J are TRBV5-4 and TRBJ1-2; D possibly corresponds to TRBD1 (5 bases). This CDR3 region has 14 residues. V was cut by 3 bases and J by 8 bases, with 17 bases left in between. Germline lookup yields CDR1 SGHNT and CDR2 YYREEE (reference sequence). CDR3 protein: CASSYPTVKMGYTF. For the CDR3, the DNA is TGTGCCAGCAGCTACCCGACAGTAAAGATGGGCTACACCTTC.

This chain uses TRBV29-1 with TRBJ2-5; TRBD2 matches 7 bases. The V gene's germline CDR1 is SQVTM and CDR2 ANQGSEA. The V gene end was trimmed by 6 bases and the J gene end by 4 bases; junction bases not matched to a gene: 8. The CDR3 covers 13 residues. The CDR3 spells CSVGRSGPETQYF. CDR3 in DNA: TGCAGCGTCGGGAGGAGCGGTCCAGAGACCCAGTACTTC.

This clone showed up just once. V gene TRBV7-3 combines with J gene TRBJ2-3; 9 bases align to TRBD2. The V segment lost 3 bases and the J segment 1 base; nucleotides outside the gene matches: 8. This CDR3 contains 17 residues. The germline gives CDR1 SGHTA, CDR2 FQGTGA. In nucleotides, the CDR3 is TGTGCCAGCAGCTTGGGGCCTAGCGGGACCGGCACAGATACGCAGTATTTT. It specifies CASSLGPSGTGTDTQYF. Full variable domain (missing parts from reference TRBV7-3 and TRBJ2-3): GAGVSQTPSNKVTEKGKYVELRCDPISGHTALYWYRQSLGQGPEFLIYFQGTGAADDSGLPNDRFFAVRPEGSVSTLKIQRTERGDSAVYLCASSLGPSGTGTDTQYFGPGTRLTVL.

This clone was recorded a few times. The chain uses TRBV28 and TRBJ1-1; tentatively, D is TRBD1 (6 bases). The CDR3 extends over 17 amino acids. Per the germline V gene, CDR1 is MDHEN and CDR2 is SYDVKM. Trimming took off 5 bases at V and 5 bases at J, with 24 bases between the two ends. In DNA form, the CDR3 reads TGTGCCAGCAGTCCCCGACGGGGCACAGGGAAAAGTACTGAAGCTTTCTTT. Protein: CASSPRRGTGKSTEAFF.

This clone has only one observation. The chain links TRBV4-3 to TRBJ2-1; TRBD2 matches at 12 bases. CDR1 and CDR2 from the germline V gene are LGHNA and YSLEER. The V segment lost 0 bases and the J segment 7 bases; nucleotides outside the gene matches: 10. The CDR3 has 18 amino acids. This CDR3 is CASSQDSGGLAGLNEQFF. The CDR3 DNA sequence: TGCGCCAGCAGCCAAGATTCGGGCGGACTAGCGGGATTGAATGAGCAGTTCTTC.

In this sample, this clone turned up once. The CDR3 protein is CASSLGEGAGGYTF. Written as DNA, the CDR3 is TGTGCCAGCAGCTTAGGTGAGGGGGCTGGAGGCTACACCTTC. V and J are TRBV7-9 and TRBJ1-2; TRBD1 matches 7 bases. The ends lost 1 base at V and 8 bases at J; junction bases unmatched: 7. The CDR3 totals 14 residues. CDR1 is SEHNR, CDR2 FQNEAQ, per germline (reference sequence).

V and J are TRBV7-3 and TRBJ2-3, with TRBD1 matching 7 bases. Germline-derived CDR1 and CDR2 are SGHTA and FQGTGA. This CDR3 region has 16 residues. J gave up 4 bases and V 5 bases, and 12 bases lay outside the gene matches. The CDR3 region is CASSLTGYEEADTQYF. CDR3 in DNA: TGTGCCAGCAGCCTGACAGGGTATGAAGAGGCAGATACGCAGTATTTT. The full variable domain, in which reference TRBV7-3 and TRBJ2-3 provide the parts outside the CDR3, is GAGVSQTPSNKVTEKGKYVELRCDPISGHTALYWYRQSLGQGPEFLIYFQGTGAADDSGLPNDRFFAVRPEGSVSTLKIQRTERGDSAVYLCASSLTGYEEADTQYFGPGTRLTVL.

In this sample, this clone turned up a few times. The chain carries TRBV28 and TRBJ1-1; perhaps TRBD1 as D (5 bases). Germline V CDR1 and CDR2: MDHEN, SYDVKM. The ends were cut back, 2 bases at V and 5 bases at J, with 18 bases in the middle. This CDR3 has 16 amino acids. The CDR3 is CASSLRADWGGTEAFF. CDR3 nucleotides: TGTGCCAGCAGTTTACGGGCAGACTGGGGGGGGACTGAAGCTTTCTTT.

The chain couples TRBV18 to TRBJ2-1; D remains unclear. This CDR3 region has 15 residues. The germline gives CDR1 KGHSH, CDR2 LQKENI. Trimming cost V 5 bases and J 3 bases, with 14 bases left between them. The CDR3 DNA is TGTGCCAGCTCAGTGACGGACGTAAACTACAATGAGCAGTTCTTC. Protein product: CASSVTDVNYNEQFF.

The chain links TRBV15 to TRBJ2-5; the match to TRBD1 covers 9 bases. The CDR3 has 15 residues. The J segment lost 4 bases and the V segment lost 3 bases, leaving 6 bases of the junction unmatched. CDR1 and CDR2 from the germline V gene are LNHNV and YYDKDF (reference sequence). The CDR3 is CATSRRDRERETQYF. The DNA for the CDR3 is TGTGCCACCAGCAGGCGGGACAGGGAGAGAGAGACCCAGTACTTC. Drawing the rest from reference TRBV15 and TRBJ2-5, the complete variable domain is DAMVIQNPRYQVTQFGKPVTLSCSQTLNHNVMYWYQQKSSQAPKLLFHYYDKDFNNEADTPDNFQSRRPNTSFCFLDIRSPGLGDTAMYLCATSRRDRERETQYFGPGTRLLVL.

A few counts support this clone. The rearrangement uses TRBV5-1 and TRBJ1-4; D gene unclear. CDR3 size: 14 residues. Germline CDR1 is SGHRS and CDR2 is YFSETQ. Trimming left V 1 base short and J 5 bases short, with 9 bases between. CDR3 in amino acids: CASSLTVQNEKLFF. The DNA of the CDR3 is TGCGCCAGCAGCTTGACAGTGCAAAATGAAAAACTGTTTTTT. The whole variable domain, remainder taken from reference TRBV5-1 and TRBJ1-4, is KAGVTQTPRYLIKTRGQQVTLSCSPISGHRSVSWYQQTPGQGLQFLFEYFSETQRNKGNFPGRFSGRQFSNSRSEMNVSTLELGDSALYLCASSLTVQNEKLFFGSGTQLSVL.

This clone was observed a single time. The gene calls are TRBV18 and TRBJ2-7, with D possibly called TRBD1 or TRBD2 (5 bases each). V was clipped by 4 bases and J by 5 bases, with 18 bases between them. Germline CDR1 is KGHSH and CDR2 is LQKENI. The CDR3 is made up of 15 amino acids. The CDR3 reads CASSRSVGDLDEQYF. As DNA, the CDR3 is TGTGCCAGCTCACGGTCGGTGGGGGATCTGGACGAGCAGTACTTC.

V and J are TRBV10-1 and TRBJ2-7, with 8 bases aligning to TRBD1. CDR1 is WNHNN, CDR2 SYGVQD, per germline (reference sequence). Trimming at V came to 5 bases and at J to 3 bases, leaving 6 bases not matched to a gene. CDR3 length: 14 amino acids. CDR3 sequence reads: CASSPGTGLYEQYF. The CDR3, as DNA: TGCGCCAGCAGTCCCGGGACAGGCCTCTACGAGCAGTACTTC.

The rearrangement uses TRBV7-2 and TRBJ1-4, with D unresolved. The germline V gene has CDR1 SGHTA and CDR2 FQGNSA. This CDR3 region has 15 residues. V lost 1 base, J lost 8 bases, and 14 bases lay in between. CDR3 in amino acids: CASSLVSGDSEKLFF. The DNA of the CDR3 is TGTGCCAGCAGCTTAGTTTCCGGGGATAGCGAAAAACTGTTTTTT. Full variable domain (remainder filled in from reference TRBV7-2 and TRBJ1-4): GAGVSQSPSNKVTEKGKDVELRCDPISGHTALYWYRQSLGQGLEFLIYFQGNSAPDKSGLPSDRFSAERTGGSVSTLTIQRTQQEDSAVYLCASSLVSGDSEKLFFGSGTQLSVL.

This clone was seen just once. V is TRBV4-2 and J is TRBJ1-1; D possibly corresponds to TRBD1 (5 bases). The CDR3 loop spans 14 amino acids. The V end lost 5 bases, the J end lost 1 base, and 11 bases lay between the germline ends. Germline V CDR1 and CDR2: LGHNA, YNFKEQ. CDR3 protein: CASSLGGTNTEAFF. The CDR3 coding sequence is TGTGCCAGCAGCTTGGGGGGGACGAACACTGAAGCTTTCTTT.